This T cell receptor beta chain came from a study of cytomegalovirus exposure and HLA in healthy donors. Study-level background: Unique TCRs from HLA-typed donors, about 78 million of them, were held in an early data release. The study, taken as a whole, reports: On later analysis, the bulk of CMV-associated TCR beta chains appeared to be HLA-restricted. Trimming of TCR beta V- and J-genes showed a link, identified in a later analysis, to a missense DCLRE1C variant.

Concerning this clone: Its antigen is not identified.

Donors likely had unrecorded immune exposures despite being nominally healthy when sampled. Use of 60 Vbeta and 13 Jbeta primers characterized the PCR. The data were produced by immunoSEQ multiplex PCR, yet TCRdb's version contains in-frame clones alone and is incomplete. This table holds roughly 150,000 clones, less than 85% found once. The CDR3 length is 13 residues. V was clipped by 6 bases and J by 1 base, with 7 bases between them. Germline V gene sequence: CDR1 SNHLY, CDR2 FYNNEI. V usage is TRBV2 and J usage is TRBJ1-5; the D gene is possibly TRBD1 (5 bases). Sequencing was performed on PBMCs. The clonotype comes from a boy younger than 10 in good health and CMV-seronegative. CDR3 sequence reads: CASRGRSNQPQHF. In DNA form, the CDR3 reads TGTGCCAGCAGGGGGCGAAGCAATCAGCCCCAGCATTTT. Drawing the rest from reference TRBV2 and TRBJ1-5, the complete variable domain is EPEVTQTPSHQVTQMGQEVILRCVPISNHLYFYWYRQILGQKVEFLVSFYNNEISEKSEIFDDQFSVERPDGSNFTLKIRSTKLEDSAMYFCASRGRSNQPQHFGDGTRLSIL.